This entry lists 8 T cell receptor beta chains sequenced from one sample in a study of human T cells and chemical hapten exposure. Time point reported: pre-sensitization, week 0. Sample treatment: therapeutic diphenylcyclopropenone sensitization with weekly scalp DPC. Each CDR3 protein gets one entry after TCRdb re-called the RACE reads with MiXCR. The sample includes around 56,000 distinct CDR3 sequences, approximately 9.9% of them seen just once. This specimen was whole blood, taken in connection with sensitization to the hapten diphenylcyclopropenone (DPC). The source of these receptors is a man aged 35-49 years with alopecia areata. Some clones in this sample may be carry-over from other donors' samples.

This clonotype appeared a few times. The V gene is TRBV28, the J gene TRBJ2-7; D gene ambiguous. This CDR3 comprises 14 residues. Germline V lookup: CDR1 MDHEN, CDR2 SYDVKM. The V end lost 2 bases, the J end lost 0 bases, and 8 bases lay between the germline ends. In DNA, the CDR3 is TGTGCCAGCAGTTTAAGTGTCAGCTCCTACGAGCAGTACTTC. Translated, it gives CASSLSVSSYEQYF.

This clonotype was detected only a few times. The CDR3 DNA is TGTGCCAGCAGAACCGGGACCGGTACCTACGAGCAGTACTTC. Its translation is CASRTGTGTYEQYF. V usage is TRBV28 and J usage is TRBJ2-7; D could derive from TRBD1 or TRBD2 (5 bases each). Germline loops: CDR1 MDHEN, CDR2 SYDVKM. This CDR3 has 14 amino acids. Trimming removed 6 bases at V and 2 bases at J, with 14 bases between.

This clonotype was seen repeatedly, ten times or more. The chain links TRBV2 to TRBJ2-3, with D perhaps TRBD1 or TRBD2 (5 bases each). Germline assignment: CDR1 SNHLY and CDR2 FYNNEI. The CDR3 totals 14 residues. The V gene lost 6 bases and the J gene lost 6 bases, with 16 bases spanning the gap. CDR3 coding DNA: TGTGCCAGCAGGGCCGGGACCCCCGCCGATACGCAGTATTTT. It codes for CASRAGTPADTQYF.

This chain links TRBV20-1 with TRBJ2-6; possible D gene TRBD2, 5 bases. With 1 base removed from V and 0 bases from J, the gap between germline ends came to 13 bases. The CDR3 runs 17 residues. Germline CDR1 is DFQATT and CDR2 is SNEGSKA (reference sequence). CDR3 DNA: TGCAGTGCTAGAGGGAGGCAGTCCGGCTCTGGGGCCAACGTCCTGACTTTC. Its translation: CSARGRQSGSGANVLTF.

This clonotype was seen a few times. This chain connects TRBV18 to TRBJ2-1; 10 nucleotides agree with TRBD2. From germline, CDR1 is KGHSH and CDR2 LQKENI. Trimming cost V 5 bases and J 9 bases; bases outside gene matches: 7. This CDR3 contains 14 residues. The CDR3 spells CASSVSSGSGEQFF. CDR3 DNA: TGTGCCAGCTCAGTCTCTAGCGGGAGCGGTGAGCAGTTCTTC.

The chain joins TRBV28 to TRBJ1-5; D gene uncertain. In germline, CDR1 is MDHEN, CDR2 SYDVKM. This CDR3 has 16 residues. V lost 5 bases, J lost 0 bases, and 14 bases lay in between. The CDR3 reads CASSLPQDYSNQPQHF. DNA for the CDR3: TGTGCCAGCAGTCTCCCCCAGGATTATAGCAATCAGCCCCAGCATTTT.

This clonotype was counted at least ten times. The chain carries TRBV20-1 and TRBJ2-3; 9 bases are shared with TRBD2. Trimming at V came to 3 bases and at J to 2 bases, leaving 6 bases not matched to a gene. The length of the CDR3 is 15 residues. Germline CDR1 is DFQATT and CDR2 is SNEGSKA (reference sequence). This CDR3 reads CSARGAGGITDTQYF. CDR3 nucleotides: TGCAGTGCTAGGGGAGCGGGAGGAATCACAGATACGCAGTATTTT.

This clonotype was found many times. The V call is TRBV14, the J call TRBJ2-1; perhaps TRBD2 as D (6 bases). Germline lookup yields CDR1 SGHDN and CDR2 FVKESK. V was shortened by 4 bases and J by 0 bases, with 10 bases between the two germline ends. The CDR3 spans 15 residues. This chain's CDR3 is CASSPGTFSYNEQFF. The CDR3 DNA reads as TGTGCCAGCAGCCCTGGGACTTTCTCCTACAATGAGCAGTTCTTC. The variable domain in full, completed from reference TRBV14 and TRBJ2-1, reads EAGVTQFPSHSVIEKGQTVTLRCDPISGHDNLYWYRRVMGKEIKFLLHFVKESKQDESGMPNNRFLAERTGGTYSTLKVQPAELEDSGVYFCASSPGTFSYNEQFFGPGTRLTVL.